This T cell receptor (beta chain) was sequenced during a study of blood T cell repertoires in COVID-19. Study in general: Acute and convalescent COVID-19 samples came from the United States, Italy and Spain. Sample material is recorded as cDNA or gDNA derived from T cells, B-cell-depleted T cells, or PBMCs.

Losses at the gene ends were 1 base for V and 6 bases for J; bases not matched to a gene: 7. This CDR3 spans 17 amino acids. Germline V CDR1 and CDR2: SGHTA, FQGNSA. Source study methods: For nucleated cells, counts were estimated from reference gene primer amplification. Some clones are missing from TCRdb's copy, which holds only in-frame ones; the method was immunoSEQ multiplex PCR. V and J calls and clone size are copied from that table; D and trimming were computed from the DNA. Of some 700,000 clones in the sample, 90% were seen once. This chain connects TRBV7-2 to TRBJ2-2, with TRBD2 identical over 11 bases. Sequencing was performed on peripheral blood. The source of this sequence is a woman under 30 with acute or convalescent COVID-19. This CDR3 is CASSLGLAGGKAGELFF. The CDR3, as DNA: TGTGCCAGCAGCTTAGGGCTAGCGGGGGGTAAGGCCGGGGAGCTGTTTTTT.